The sequence of this T cell receptor (beta chain) was determined in a study of spatial heterogeneity in lung cancer (dated by TCRdb to between 2018 and 2021). Turning to the overall study: Beta-chain transcripts were consistently detected in greater numbers than alpha-chain transcripts, which likely reflects a higher abundance of beta-chain transcripts. At surgery, both alpha and beta chains were TCR-sequenced in under 250 tumor regions, about 64 matched nontumor lung samples and over 50 PBMC samples. In the raw uncorrected reads, each unique combination of TCR and UMI appeared more than ten times on average. Nonsynonymous mutation counts, determined by whole-exome sequencing of tumor tissue, were related to TCR repertoire features. In non-small cell lung cancer, the study made a quantitative comparison of TCR alpha and beta repertoires among multiple tumor regions, matched nontumor lung and blood. What the authors observed across the whole study: Additional single-cell paired TCR alpha and beta sequencing was considered necessary to confirm, at a functional level, the hypothesis that regional TCRs recognize regional mutations. Ubiquitous expanded tumor TCRs showed up in blood more often at tumor resection than at routine follow-up.

The CDR3 runs 14 residues from the cysteine to the phenylalanine. Only CDR3 DNA is held: 42 bases, read in frame from base 1. Based on the germline V gene (reference sequence), the CDR1 and CDR2 sequences are LNHNV and YYDKDF. The V end gives up 5 bases and the J end 6 bases, leaving 10 bases in the junction not matched to a gene. Library preparation was by 5' RACE. The sequencer was a NextSeq 500. To allow correction of PCR and sequencing errors, the TCR library protocol tagged every TCR cDNA molecule with a unique molecular identifier. Processing in the source paper ran as follows. TCR identification, UMI-based error correction and CDR3 extraction were performed with Decombinator tools. TCRs above a frequency of 2 per 1,000, corresponding to the top 1% of the tumor frequency distribution, were defined as expanded. Renyi diversity was calculated using the R vegan package after each repertoire was subsampled 100 times to 5,000 TCRs. CDR3 similarity networks were constructed using string-kernel similarity of amino acid triplets, with links drawn between CDR3s whose pairwise similarity was above 0.82. TCRdb handled the public reads itself, with Q25 trimming in fastp and clone calling in MiXCR, and kept productive beta chains. Here each entry gathers all rows of one CDR3 protein and keeps the most common genes and DNA. The V and J calls and clone size are TCRdb's, not the authors'. This sample comprises more than 50,000 distinct CDR3 sequences, over 5.5% of them detected only once. Less than 3.5% of the sample is in the top ten clones.

This clonotype has ten or more counts. This receptor's antigen is unknown. Per-nucleotide qualities are absent, and no much larger clonotype sits a single base away. The meaning of the sample's time point label: sample taken at primary tumor resection. Without any cell sorting, TCR sequencing was performed on whole RNA extracted either from tumor and nontumor lung tissue or from cryopreserved PBMC samples. The donors were approximately 70 patients from the lung TRACERx cohort who had early-stage, untreated non-small cell lung cancer. Only patients for whom sufficient RNA was available from at least two tumor regions were selected for TCR sequencing.

The sequence joins TRBV15 to TRBJ2-7, with 7 bases matching TRBD1. The source material was PBMCs, sampled at surgery. This TCR was sampled from a female donor with early-stage non-small cell lung cancer. The sequence in DNA is TGTGCCACCAGCCGCGACAGGGTGATGGGCGAGCAGTACTTC. It specifies CATSRDRVMGEQYF.